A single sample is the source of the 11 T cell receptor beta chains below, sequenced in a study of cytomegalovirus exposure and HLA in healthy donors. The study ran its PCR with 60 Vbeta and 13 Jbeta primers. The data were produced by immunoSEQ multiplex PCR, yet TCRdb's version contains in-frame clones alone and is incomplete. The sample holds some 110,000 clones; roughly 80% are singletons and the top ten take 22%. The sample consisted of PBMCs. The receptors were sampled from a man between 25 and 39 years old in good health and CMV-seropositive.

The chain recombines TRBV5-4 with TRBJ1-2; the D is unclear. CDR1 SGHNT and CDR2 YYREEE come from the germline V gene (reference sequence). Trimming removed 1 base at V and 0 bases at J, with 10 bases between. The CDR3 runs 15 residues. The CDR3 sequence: CASSLPGNSNYGYTF. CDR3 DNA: TGTGCCAGCAGCTTGCCGGGGAATTCTAACTATGGCTACACCTTC.

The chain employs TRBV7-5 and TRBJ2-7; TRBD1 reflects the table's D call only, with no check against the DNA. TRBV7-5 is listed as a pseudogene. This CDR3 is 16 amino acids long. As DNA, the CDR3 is TGTGTCAGAAGCGGAACCTTGGGACACCTCTCCTACGAGCAGTACGTC. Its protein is CVRSGTLGHLSYEQYV.

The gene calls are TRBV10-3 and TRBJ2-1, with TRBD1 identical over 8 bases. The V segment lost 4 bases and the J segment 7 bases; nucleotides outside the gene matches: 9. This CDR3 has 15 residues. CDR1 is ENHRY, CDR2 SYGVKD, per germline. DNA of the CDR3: TGTGCCATCAGTGTGGTAGGGGACAGGAGGAATGAGCAGTTCTTC. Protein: CAISVVGDRRNEQFF.

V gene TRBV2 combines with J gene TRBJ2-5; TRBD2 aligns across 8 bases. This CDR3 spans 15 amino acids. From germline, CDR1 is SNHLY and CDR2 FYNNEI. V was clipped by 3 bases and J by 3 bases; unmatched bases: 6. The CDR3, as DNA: TGTGCCAGCAGTGACGGGAGGGGGGGGAAAGAGACCCAGTACTTC. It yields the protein CASSDGRGGKETQYF.

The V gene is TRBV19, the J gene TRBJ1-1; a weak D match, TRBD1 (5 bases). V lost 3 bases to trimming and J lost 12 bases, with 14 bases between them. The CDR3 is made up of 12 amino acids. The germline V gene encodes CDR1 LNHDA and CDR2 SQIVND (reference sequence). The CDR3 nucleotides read TGTGCCAGTAGTATGGGAGGGGCGGGAACTTTCTTT. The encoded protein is CASSMGGAGTFF.

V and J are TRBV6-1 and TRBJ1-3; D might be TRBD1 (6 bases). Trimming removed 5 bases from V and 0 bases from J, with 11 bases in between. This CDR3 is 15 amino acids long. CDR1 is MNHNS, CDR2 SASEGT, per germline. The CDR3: CASSLDRSSGNTIYF. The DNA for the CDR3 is TGTGCCAGCAGTCTGGACAGAAGCTCTGGAAACACCATATATTTT.

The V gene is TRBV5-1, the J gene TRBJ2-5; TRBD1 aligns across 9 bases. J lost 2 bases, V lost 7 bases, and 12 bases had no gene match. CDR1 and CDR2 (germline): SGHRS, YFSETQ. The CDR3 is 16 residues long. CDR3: CASSIGTGLRQETQYF. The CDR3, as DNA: TGCGCCAGCTCCATCGGGACAGGGTTGCGGCAAGAGACCCAGTACTTC.

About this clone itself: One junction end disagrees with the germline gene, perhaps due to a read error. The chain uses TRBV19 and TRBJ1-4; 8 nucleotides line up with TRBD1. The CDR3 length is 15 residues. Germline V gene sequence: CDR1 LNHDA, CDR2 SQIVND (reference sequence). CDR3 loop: CASSILRAGGREKTF. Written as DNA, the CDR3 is TGTGCCAGTAGTATATTAAGGGCAGGGGGCAGGGAAAAAACCTTT. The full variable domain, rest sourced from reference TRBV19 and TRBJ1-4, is DGGITQSPKYLFRKEGQNVTLSCEQNLNHDAMYWYRQDPGQGLRLIYYSQIVNDFQKGDIAEGYSVSREKKESFPLTVTSAQKNPTAFYLCASSILRAGGREKTFGSGTQLSVL.

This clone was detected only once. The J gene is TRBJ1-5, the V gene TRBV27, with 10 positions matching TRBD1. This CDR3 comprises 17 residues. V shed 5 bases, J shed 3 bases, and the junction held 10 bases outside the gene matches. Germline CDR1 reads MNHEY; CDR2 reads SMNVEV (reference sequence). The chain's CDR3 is CASSNQRTGGYNQPQHF. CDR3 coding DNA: TGTGCCAGCAGTAACCAGCGGACAGGGGGTTACAATCAGCCCCAGCATTTT.

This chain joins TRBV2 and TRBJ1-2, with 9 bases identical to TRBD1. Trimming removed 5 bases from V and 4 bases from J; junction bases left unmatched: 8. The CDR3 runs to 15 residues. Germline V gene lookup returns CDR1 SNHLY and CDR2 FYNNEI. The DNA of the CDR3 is TGTGCCAGCAGTACGGACAGGGGAGAGCTCTATGGCTACACCTTC. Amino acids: CASSTDRGELYGYTF. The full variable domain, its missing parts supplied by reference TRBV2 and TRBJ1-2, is EPEVTQTPSHQVTQMGQEVILRCVPISNHLYFYWYRQILGQKVEFLVSFYNNEISEKSEIFDDQFSVERPDGSNFTLKIRSTKLEDSAMYFCASSTDRGELYGYTFGSGTRLTVV.

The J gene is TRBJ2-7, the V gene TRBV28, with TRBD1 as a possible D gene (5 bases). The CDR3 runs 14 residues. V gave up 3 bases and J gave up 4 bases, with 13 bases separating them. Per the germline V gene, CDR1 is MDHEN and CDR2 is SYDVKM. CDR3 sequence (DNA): TGTGCCAGCAGTTTTCAGGGTGGTTGGTACGAGCAGTACTTC. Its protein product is CASSFQGGWYEQYF.